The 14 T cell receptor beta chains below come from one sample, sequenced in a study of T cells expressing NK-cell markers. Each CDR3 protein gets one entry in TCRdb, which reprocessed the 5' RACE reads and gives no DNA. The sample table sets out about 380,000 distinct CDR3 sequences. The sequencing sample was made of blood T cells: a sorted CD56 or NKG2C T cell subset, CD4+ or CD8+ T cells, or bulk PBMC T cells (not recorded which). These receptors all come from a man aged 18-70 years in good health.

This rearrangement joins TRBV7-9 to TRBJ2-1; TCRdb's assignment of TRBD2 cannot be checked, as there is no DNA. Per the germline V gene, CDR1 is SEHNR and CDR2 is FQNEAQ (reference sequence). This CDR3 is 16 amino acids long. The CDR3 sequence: CASSLEGLVGTNEQFF.

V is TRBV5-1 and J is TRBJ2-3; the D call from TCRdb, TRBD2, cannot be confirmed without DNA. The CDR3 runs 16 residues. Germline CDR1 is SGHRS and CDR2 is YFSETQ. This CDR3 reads CASSLRLAGGQDTQYF.

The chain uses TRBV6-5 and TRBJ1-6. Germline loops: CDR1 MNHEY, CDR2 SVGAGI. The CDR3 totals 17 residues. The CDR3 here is CASSYIQGLRFNSPLHF.

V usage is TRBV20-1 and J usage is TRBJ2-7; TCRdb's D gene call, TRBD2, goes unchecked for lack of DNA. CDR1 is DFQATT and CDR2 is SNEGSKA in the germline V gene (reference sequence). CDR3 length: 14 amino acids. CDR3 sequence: CSASPLQVGYEQYF.

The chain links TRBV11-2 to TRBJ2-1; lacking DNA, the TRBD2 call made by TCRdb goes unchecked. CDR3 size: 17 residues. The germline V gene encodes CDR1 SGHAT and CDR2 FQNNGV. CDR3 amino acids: CASSLEGKRGGYNEQFF.

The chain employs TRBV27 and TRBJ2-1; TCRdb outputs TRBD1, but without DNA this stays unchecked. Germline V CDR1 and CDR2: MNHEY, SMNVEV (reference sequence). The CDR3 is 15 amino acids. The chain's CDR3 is CASRIGQGSVGEQFF.

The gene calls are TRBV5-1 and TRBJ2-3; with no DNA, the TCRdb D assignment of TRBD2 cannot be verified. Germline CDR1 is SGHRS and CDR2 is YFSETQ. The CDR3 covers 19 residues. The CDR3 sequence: CASSLGLRLAGEGTDTQYF. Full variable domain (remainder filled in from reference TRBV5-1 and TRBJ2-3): KAGVTQTPRYLIKTRGQQVTLSCSPISGHRSVSWYQQTPGQGLQFLFEYFSETQRNKGNFPGRFSGRQFSNSRSEMNVSTLELGDSALYLCASSLGLRLAGEGTDTQYFGPGTRLTVL.

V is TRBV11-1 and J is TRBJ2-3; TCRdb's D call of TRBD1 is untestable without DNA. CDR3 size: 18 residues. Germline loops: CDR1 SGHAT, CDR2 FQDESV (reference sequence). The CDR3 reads CASSASRASGGLTDTQYF.

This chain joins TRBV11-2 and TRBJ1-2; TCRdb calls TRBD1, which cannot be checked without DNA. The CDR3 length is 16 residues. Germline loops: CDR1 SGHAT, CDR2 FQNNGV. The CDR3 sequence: CASTPRGQALNYGYTF.

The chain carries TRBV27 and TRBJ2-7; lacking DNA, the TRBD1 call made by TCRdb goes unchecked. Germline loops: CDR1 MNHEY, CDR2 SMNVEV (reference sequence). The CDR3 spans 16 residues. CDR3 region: CASSFNTGWFAYEQYF.

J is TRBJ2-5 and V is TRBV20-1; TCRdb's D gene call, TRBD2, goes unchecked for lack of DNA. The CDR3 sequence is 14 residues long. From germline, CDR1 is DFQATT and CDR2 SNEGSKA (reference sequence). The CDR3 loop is CSAKGLAGRETQYF.

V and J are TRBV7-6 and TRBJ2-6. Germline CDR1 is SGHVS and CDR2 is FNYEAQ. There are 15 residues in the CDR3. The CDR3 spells CASSLESPGANVLTF. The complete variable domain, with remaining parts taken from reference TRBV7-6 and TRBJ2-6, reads GAGVSQSPRYKVTKRGQDVALRCDPISGHVSLYWYRQALGQGPEFLTYFNYEAQQDKSGLPNDRFSAERPEGSISTLTIQRTEQRDSAMYRCASSLESPGANVLTFGAGSRLTVL.

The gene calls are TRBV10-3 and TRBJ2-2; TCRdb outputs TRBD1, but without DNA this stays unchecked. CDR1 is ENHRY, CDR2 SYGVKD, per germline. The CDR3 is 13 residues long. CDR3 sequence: CAISGQGAGELFF.

This CDR3 reads CASKEWVNQPQHF. The rearrangement uses TRBV2 and TRBJ1-5. This CDR3 region has 13 residues. CDR1 is SNHLY and CDR2 is FYNNEI in the germline V gene.